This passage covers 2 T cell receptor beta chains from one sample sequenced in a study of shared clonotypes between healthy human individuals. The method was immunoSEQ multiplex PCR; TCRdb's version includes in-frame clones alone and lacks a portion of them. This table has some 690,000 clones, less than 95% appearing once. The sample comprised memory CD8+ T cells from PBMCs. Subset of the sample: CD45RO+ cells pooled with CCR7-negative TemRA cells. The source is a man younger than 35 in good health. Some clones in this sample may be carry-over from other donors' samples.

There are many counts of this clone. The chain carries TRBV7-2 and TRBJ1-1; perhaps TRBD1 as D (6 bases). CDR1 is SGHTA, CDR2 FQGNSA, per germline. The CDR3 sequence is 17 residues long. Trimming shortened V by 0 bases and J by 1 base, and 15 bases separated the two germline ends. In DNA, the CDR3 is TGTGCCAGCAGCTTAGCGCTTGTGGGACACACGAACACTGAAGCTTTCTTT. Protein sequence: CASSLALVGHTNTEAFF.

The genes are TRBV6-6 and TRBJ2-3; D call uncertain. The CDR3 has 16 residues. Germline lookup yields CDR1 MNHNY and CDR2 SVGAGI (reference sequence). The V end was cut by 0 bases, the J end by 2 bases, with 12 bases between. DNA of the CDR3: TGTGCCAGCAGTTACTCGAATGCGCTACTCACAGATACGCAGTATTTT. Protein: CASSYSNALLTDTQYF.